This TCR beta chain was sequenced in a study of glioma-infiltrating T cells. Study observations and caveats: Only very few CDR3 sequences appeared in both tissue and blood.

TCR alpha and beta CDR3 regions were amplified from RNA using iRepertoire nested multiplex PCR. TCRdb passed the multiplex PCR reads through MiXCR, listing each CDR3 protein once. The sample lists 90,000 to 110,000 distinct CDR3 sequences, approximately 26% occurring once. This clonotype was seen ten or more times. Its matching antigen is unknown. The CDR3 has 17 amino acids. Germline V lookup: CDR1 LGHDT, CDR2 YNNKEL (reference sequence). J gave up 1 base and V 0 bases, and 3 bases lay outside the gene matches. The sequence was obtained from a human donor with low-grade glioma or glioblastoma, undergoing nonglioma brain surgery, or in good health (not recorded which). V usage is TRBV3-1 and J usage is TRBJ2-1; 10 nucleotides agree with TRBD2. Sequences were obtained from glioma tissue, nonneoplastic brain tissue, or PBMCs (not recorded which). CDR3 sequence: CASSQDLLAGSYNEQFF. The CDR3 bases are TGTGCCAGCAGCCAAGATCTACTAGCGGGATCCTACAATGAGCAGTTCTTC.